The subject of this entry is one TCR beta chain. These data are taken from a study of shared clonotypes between healthy human individuals. CDR1 and CDR2 from the germline V gene are MNHNY and SVGAGI (reference sequence). The CDR3 runs 13 residues. With 11 bases removed from V and 3 bases from J, the gap between germline ends came to 17 bases. The data were produced by immunoSEQ multiplex PCR, yet TCRdb's version contains in-frame clones alone and is incomplete. The sample shows a few million clones, roughly 93% of them seen only once. Material for sequencing was naive CD4+ T cells from PBMCs. Subset in this sample: CD45RA+ positively selected. The receptor was isolated from a man aged 18 to 35 in good health. Some clones in this sample may be carry-over from other donors' samples. J is TRBJ2-7 and V is TRBV6-6; D gene unclear. The chain's CDR3 is CASSLRRYYEQYF. CDR3 coding DNA: TGTGCCTCCAGTCTCCGGCGCTACTACGAGCAGTACTTC.